The 21 T cell receptor beta chains below come from one sample, sequenced in a study of a mutant IDH1 vaccine in newly diagnosed glioma. TCRdb's copy holds only in-frame clones and misses some; the assay was immunoSEQ multiplex PCR. This repertoire shows tens of thousands of clones, roughly 80% found once; its top ten account for roughly 18%. Time point: baseline, week 1 (first vaccination visit). Treatment meaning: pre-vaccination baseline after standard-of-care therapy. This specimen was PBMCs, taken from a glioma patient treated with radiotherapy, temozolomide or both. The receptors derive from a man aged 18 to 30 with glioma.

J is TRBJ1-5 and V is TRBV6-9; D is undetermined. Germline V gene sequence: CDR1 MNHGY, CDR2 SVAAGI. This CDR3 comprises 15 residues. Trimming pared 2 bases from V and 0 bases from J, leaving 8 bases between. CDR3 loop: CASSYGINSNQPQHF. In DNA form, the CDR3 reads TGTGCCAGCAGTTATGGAATTAATAGCAATCAGCCCCAGCATTTT.

This chain connects TRBV9 to TRBJ2-7; a weak D match, TRBD2 (6 bases). The CDR3 sequence is 15 residues long. Germline CDR1 and CDR2: SGDLS and YYNGEE. V shed 0 bases and J shed 3 bases, with 13 bases lying between them. The CDR3 sequence is CASSVGRGGFYEQYF. CDR3 nucleotides: TGTGCCAGCAGCGTAGGAAGGGGAGGTTTCTACGAGCAGTACTTC.

This chain connects TRBV5-4 to TRBJ1-1; TRBD1 aligns across 8 bases. Per the germline V gene, CDR1 is SGHNT and CDR2 is YYREEE (reference sequence). Trimming cost V 5 bases and J 9 bases; bases outside gene matches: 3. The CDR3 totals 11 residues. This CDR3 is CASRRQGKAFF. For the CDR3, the DNA is TGTGCCAGCAGGCGACAGGGGAAAGCTTTCTTT.

The chain links TRBV12-5 to TRBJ1-4; 7 bases are a match to TRBD1. The CDR3 loop spans 16 amino acids. CDR1 is LGHNT and CDR2 is FRNRAP in the germline V gene. The ends lost 2 bases at V and 5 bases at J; junction bases unmatched: 8. The CDR3 loop is CASGLIRTGRNEKLFF. CDR3 coding DNA: TGTGCTAGTGGTTTGATAAGGACAGGTAGGAATGAAAAACTGTTTTTT.

V usage is TRBV7-2 and J usage is TRBJ2-7; D tentatively reads TRBD1 or TRBD2 (5 bases each). The germline CDR1 and CDR2 sequences are SGHTA and FQGNSA. The CDR3 extends over 13 amino acids. Trimming took 3 bases from V and 7 from J, leaving 13 bases between them. The CDR3 DNA is TGTGCCAGCAGCTTGTCCGGGACGGGGGAGCAGTACTTC. It specifies CASSLSGTGEQYF.

This clone was recorded a few times. This chain joins TRBV2 and TRBJ2-7, with 9 bases lining up with TRBD1. Germline trimming cut 2 bases from V and 5 bases from J; bases unmatched to any gene: 7. Germline-derived CDR1 and CDR2 are SNHLY and FYNNEI. The CDR3 has 15 amino acids. CDR3 amino acids: CASSEPRTGVDEQYF. The CDR3 region has the DNA TGTGCCAGCAGTGAACCCCGGACAGGGGTGGACGAGCAGTACTTC.

This chain joins TRBV30 and TRBJ2-1, with 10 bases that match TRBD1. Germline assignment: CDR1 GTSNPN and CDR2 SVGIG (reference sequence). CDR3 length equals 15 residues. After removal of 3 bases from V and 4 bases from J, the junction contained 6 bases not matched to a gene. The CDR3 region has the DNA TGTGCCTGGAGCAGGACAGGGGGTAGATACAATGAGCAGTTCTTC. Protein sequence: CAWSRTGGRYNEQFF.

The chain is built from TRBV27 and TRBJ1-1; D remains unclear. V was trimmed by 4 bases and J by 0 bases, leaving 6 bases between them. Per the germline V gene, CDR1 is MNHEY and CDR2 is SMNVEV (reference sequence). There are 13 residues in the CDR3. The CDR3 here is CASSYTVNTEAFF. The CDR3 region has the DNA TGTGCCAGCAGTTATACAGTGAACACTGAAGCTTTCTTT.

This clone was seen once. The chain recombines TRBV5-6 with TRBJ1-1, with a possible D match to TRBD1 (6 bases). Looked up from germline, CDR1 is SGHDT and CDR2 is YYEEEE. With 4 bases removed from V and 0 bases from J, the gap between germline ends came to 13 bases. The length of the CDR3 is 15 residues. CDR3 in amino acids: CASSPTTGMNTEAFF. The CDR3 bases are TGTGCCAGCAGCCCTACGACAGGAATGAACACTGAAGCTTTCTTT. The full variable domain, its missing parts supplied by reference TRBV5-6 and TRBJ1-1, is DAGVTQSPTHLIKTRGQQVTLRCSPKSGHDTVSWYQQALGQGPQFIFQYYEEEERQRGNFPDRFSGHQFPNYSSELNVNALLLGDSALYLCASSPTTGMNTEAFFGQGTRLTVV.

J is TRBJ2-7 and V is TRBV13; possible D gene TRBD1, 6 bases. V was pared by 2 bases and J by 3 bases, with 14 bases between. CDR3 length equals 15 residues. CDR1 PRHDT and CDR2 FYEKMQ come from the germline V gene (reference sequence). The CDR3 DNA is TGTGCCAGCAGCTTATCCGGGACACCTGGCTACGAGCAGTACTTC. As protein: CASSLSGTPGYEQYF.

This clone was recorded only once. This rearrangement joins TRBV6-5 to TRBJ1-2, with 7 nucleotides matching TRBD1. V dropped 4 bases and J dropped 4; count of bases not matched to a gene: 9. The germline V gene has CDR1 MNHEY and CDR2 SVGAGI. This CDR3 is built from 15 residues. The CDR3 coding sequence is TGTGCCAGCAGTTTCCTAGGACAGGAGTCCTATGGCTACACCTTC. The encoded protein is CASSFLGQESYGYTF.

The chain joins TRBV2 to TRBJ2-7; D is perhaps TRBD1 (6 bases). Trimming removed 3 bases from V and 5 bases from J, with 20 bases in between. The CDR3 is 16 residues long. Germline lookup yields CDR1 SNHLY and CDR2 FYNNEI. The CDR3 protein is CASSEVWGLGKNEQYF. CDR3 in DNA: TGTGCCAGCAGTGAGGTGTGGGGGCTAGGGAAGAACGAGCAGTACTTC.

The gene calls are TRBV4-2 and TRBJ2-2; D may match TRBD1 or TRBD2 (5 bases each). This CDR3 has 13 amino acids. CDR1 is LGHNA, CDR2 YNFKEQ, per germline. V gave up 6 bases and J gave up 6 bases, with 11 bases separating them. CDR3: CASSLGDAGELFF. CDR3 sequence (DNA): TGTGCCAGCAGTCTAGGGGACGCCGGGGAGCTGTTTTTT.

V is TRBV9 and J is TRBJ1-1; D possibly corresponds to TRBD1 (5 bases). Trimming took off 3 bases at V and 8 bases at J, with 11 bases between the two ends. The germline gives CDR1 SGDLS, CDR2 YYNGEE. The CDR3 loop spans 12 amino acids. The chain's CDR3 is CASSARGTEAFF. DNA for the CDR3: TGTGCCAGCAGCGCGAGGGGTACGGAAGCTTTCTTT.

This clone came up a few times. The chain's CDR3 is CASSPLSTGKAYEQYF. The CDR3 nucleotides read TGTGCCAGCAGTCCCCTTTCGACGGGGAAGGCCTACGAGCAGTACTTC. V gene TRBV27 combines with J gene TRBJ2-7; D perhaps matches TRBD2 (5 bases). Per germline, CDR1 MNHEY and CDR2 SMNVEV (reference sequence). CDR3 length equals 16 residues. Trimming shortened V by 5 bases and J by 2 bases, and 19 bases separated the two germline ends.

This clone was detected a few times. The CDR3 is CASSHLGGGSNQPQHF. The CDR3 coding sequence is TGTGCCAGCAGCCACCTAGGGGGTGGGAGCAATCAGCCCCAGCATTTT. The chain recombines TRBV16 with TRBJ1-5; D perhaps matches TRBD1 (6 bases). The germline V gene encodes CDR1 KGHSY and CDR2 FQNENV. Trimming removed 3 bases from V and 1 base from J, with 13 bases in between. CDR3 length: 16 amino acids.

About this clone: Other DNA sequences in this specimen translate into the identical CDR3. The V gene is TRBV6-5, the J gene TRBJ1-2; D not certain. Germline CDR1 MNHEY, CDR2 SVGAGI. Trimming cost V 0 bases and J 2 bases, with 7 bases left between them. The CDR3 runs to 14 residues. The DNA of the CDR3 is TGTGCCAGCAGTTACTCGGGAGGGAACTATGGCTACACCTTC. It encodes CASSYSGGNYGYTF.

The chain recombines TRBV5-4 with TRBJ1-4, with 7 bases aligning to TRBD1. Trimming took 3 bases from V and 5 from J; bases not matched to a gene: 4. The length of the CDR3 is 14 residues. Germline CDR1 is SGHNT and CDR2 is YYREEE (reference sequence). The CDR3, as DNA: TGTGCCAGCAGCTCGACAGGGCTCAATGAAAAACTGTTTTTT. Its translation: CASSSTGLNEKLFF.

The chain combines TRBV19 with TRBJ2-3; no definite D call. Trimming shortened V by 5 bases and J by 3 bases, and 12 bases separated the two germline ends. CDR1 and CDR2 from the germline V gene are LNHDA and SQIVND (reference sequence). The CDR3 totals 14 residues. The CDR3 spells CASSVFPTTDTQYF. The CDR3 DNA reads as TGTGCCAGTAGTGTTTTCCCGACTACAGATACGCAGTATTTT.

The CDR3 region has the DNA TGTGCCAGTAGCCCTGGTGAGGAAGCGCGAGCGTTTTCACCCCTCCACTTT. Residues: CASSPGEEARAFSPLHF. The V and J genes are TRBV19 and TRBJ1-6; D unclear. The CDR3 has 17 residues. Germline V gene data show CDR1 as LNHDA and CDR2 as SQIVND (reference sequence). V lost 6 bases and J 9 bases, leaving 24 bases between the germline ends.

The CDR3 DNA is TGTGCCAGCAGTGAACCCACAGGAGCAGATACGCAGTATTTT. It codes for CASSEPTGADTQYF. This chain uses TRBV2 with TRBJ2-3, with a weak D call TRBD1 (5 bases). The CDR3 consists of 14 residues. The germline CDR1 and CDR2 sequences are SNHLY and FYNNEI. Trimming stripped 2 bases from V and 4 bases from J, with 10 bases between.